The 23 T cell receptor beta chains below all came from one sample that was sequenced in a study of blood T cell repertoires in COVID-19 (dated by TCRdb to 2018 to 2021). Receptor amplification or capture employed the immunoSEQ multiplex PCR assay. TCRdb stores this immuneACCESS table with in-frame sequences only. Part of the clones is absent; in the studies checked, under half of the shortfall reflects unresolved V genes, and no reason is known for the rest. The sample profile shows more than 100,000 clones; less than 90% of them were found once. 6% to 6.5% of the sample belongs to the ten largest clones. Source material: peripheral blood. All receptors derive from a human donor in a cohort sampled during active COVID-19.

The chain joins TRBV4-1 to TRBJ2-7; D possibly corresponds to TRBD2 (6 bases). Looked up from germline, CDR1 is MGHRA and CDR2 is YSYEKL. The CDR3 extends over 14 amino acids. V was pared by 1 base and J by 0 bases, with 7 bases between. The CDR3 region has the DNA TGCGCCAGCAGCCAAGGGGGGGACTCCTACGAGCAGTACTTC. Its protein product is CASSQGGDSYEQYF.

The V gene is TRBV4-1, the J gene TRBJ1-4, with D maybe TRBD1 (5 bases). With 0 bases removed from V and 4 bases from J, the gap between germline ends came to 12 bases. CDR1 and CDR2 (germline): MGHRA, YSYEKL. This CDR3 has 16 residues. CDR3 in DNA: TGCGCCAGCAGCCAAGATAGGCAGGGCGGTAATGAAAAACTGTTTTTT. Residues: CASSQDRQGGNEKLFF.

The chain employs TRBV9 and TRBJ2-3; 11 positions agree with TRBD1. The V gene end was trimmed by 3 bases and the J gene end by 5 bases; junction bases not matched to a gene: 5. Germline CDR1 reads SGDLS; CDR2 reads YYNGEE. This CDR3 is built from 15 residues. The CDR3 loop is CASSGAGTGGDTQYF. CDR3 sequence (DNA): TGTGCCAGCAGCGGGGCCGGGACAGGGGGAGATACGCAGTATTTT.

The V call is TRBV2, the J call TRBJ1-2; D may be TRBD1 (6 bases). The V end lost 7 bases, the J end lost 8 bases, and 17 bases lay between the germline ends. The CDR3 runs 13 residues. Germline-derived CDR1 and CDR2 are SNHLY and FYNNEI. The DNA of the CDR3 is TGTGCCAGCATCCCAGGGGAAGGGTCGGGCTACACCTTC. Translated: CASIPGEGSGYTF.

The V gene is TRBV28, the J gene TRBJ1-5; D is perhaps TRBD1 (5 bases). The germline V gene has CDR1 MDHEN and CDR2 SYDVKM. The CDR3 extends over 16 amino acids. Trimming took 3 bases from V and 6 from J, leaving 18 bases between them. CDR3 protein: CASSFSGQAAGQPQHF. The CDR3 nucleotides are TGTGCCAGCAGTTTTTCAGGGCAGGCCGCCGGTCAGCCCCAGCATTTT.

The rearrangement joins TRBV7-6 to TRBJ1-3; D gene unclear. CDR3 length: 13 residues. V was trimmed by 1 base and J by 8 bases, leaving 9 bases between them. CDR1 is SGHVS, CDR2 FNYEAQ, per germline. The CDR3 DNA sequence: TGTGCCAGCAGCTTAGGACCGGGGTACACCATATATTTT. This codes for CASSLGPGYTIYF.

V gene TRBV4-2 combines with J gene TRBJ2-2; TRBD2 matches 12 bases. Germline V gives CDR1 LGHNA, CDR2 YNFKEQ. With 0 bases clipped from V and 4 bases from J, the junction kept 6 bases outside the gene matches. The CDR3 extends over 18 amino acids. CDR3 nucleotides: TGTGCCAGCAGCCAAGATCTAGCGGGGGGGCCCAGCACCGGGGAGCTGTTTTTT. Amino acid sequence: CASSQDLAGGPSTGELFF.

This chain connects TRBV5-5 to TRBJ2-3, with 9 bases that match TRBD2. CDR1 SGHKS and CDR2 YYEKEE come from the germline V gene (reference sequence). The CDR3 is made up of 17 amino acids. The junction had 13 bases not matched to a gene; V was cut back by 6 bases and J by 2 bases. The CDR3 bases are TGTGCCAGCAATCTCCGGAGCGGGGGGAGTCTCACAGATACGCAGTATTTT. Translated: CASNLRSGGSLTDTQYF.

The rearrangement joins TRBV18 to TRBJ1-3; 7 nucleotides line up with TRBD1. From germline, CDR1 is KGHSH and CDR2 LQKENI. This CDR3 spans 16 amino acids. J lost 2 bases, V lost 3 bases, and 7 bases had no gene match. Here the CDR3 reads CASSPADRVAGNTIYF. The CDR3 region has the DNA TGTGCCAGCTCACCGGCCGACAGGGTGGCTGGAAACACCATATATTTT.

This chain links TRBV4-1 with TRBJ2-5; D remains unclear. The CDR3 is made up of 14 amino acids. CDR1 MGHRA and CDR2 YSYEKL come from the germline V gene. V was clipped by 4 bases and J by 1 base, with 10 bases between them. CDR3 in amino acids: CASSRSGAQETQYF. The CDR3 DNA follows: TGCGCCAGCAGCCGCTCAGGTGCCCAAGAGACCCAGTACTTC.

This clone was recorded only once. The CDR3 coding sequence is TGTGCCAGCTCATCACTAGGATCGGGAGATGAAGCTTTCTTT. Translation gives CASSSLGSGDEAFF. The chain recombines TRBV18 with TRBJ1-1; D ambiguous. CDR1 is KGHSH, CDR2 LQKENI, per germline. Between the trimmed V and J ends, which lost 5 bases and 7 bases, there was a span of 17 bases. This CDR3 region has 14 residues.

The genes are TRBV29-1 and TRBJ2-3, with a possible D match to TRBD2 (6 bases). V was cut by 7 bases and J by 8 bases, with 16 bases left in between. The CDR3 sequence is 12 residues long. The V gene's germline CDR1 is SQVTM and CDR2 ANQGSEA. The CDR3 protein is CSAGTPGATQYF. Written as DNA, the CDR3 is TGCAGCGCAGGGACCCCGGGAGCTACGCAGTATTTT.

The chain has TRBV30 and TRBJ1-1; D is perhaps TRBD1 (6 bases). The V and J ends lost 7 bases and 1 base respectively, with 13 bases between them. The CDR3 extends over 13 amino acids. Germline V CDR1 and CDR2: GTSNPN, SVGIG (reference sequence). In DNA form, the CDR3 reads TGTGCCTCCCAGGGGAAGACGAACACTGAAGCTTTCTTT. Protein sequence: CASQGKTNTEAFF.

The CDR3 here is CASSVGLWGNTIYF. As DNA, the CDR3 is TGTGCCAGCAGCGTCGGTCTATGGGGAAACACCATATATTTT. V is TRBV9 and J is TRBJ1-3, with D hard to call. V was cut by 2 bases and J by 4 bases, with 10 bases left in between. Germline V CDR1 and CDR2: SGDLS, YYNGEE. The CDR3 covers 14 residues. The complete variable domain, with remaining parts taken from reference TRBV9 and TRBJ1-3, reads DSGVTQTPKHLITATGQRVTLRCSPRSGDLSVYWYQQSLDQGLQFLIQYYNGEERAKGNILERFSAQQFPDLHSELNLSSLELGDSALYFCASSVGLWGNTIYFGEGSWLTVV.

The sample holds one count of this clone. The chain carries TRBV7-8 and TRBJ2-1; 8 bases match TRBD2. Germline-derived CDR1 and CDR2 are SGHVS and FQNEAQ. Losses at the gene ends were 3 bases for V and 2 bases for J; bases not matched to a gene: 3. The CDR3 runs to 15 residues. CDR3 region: CASSFGGVPYNEQFF. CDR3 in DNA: TGTGCCAGCAGCTTCGGGGGGGTTCCCTACAATGAGCAGTTCTTC.

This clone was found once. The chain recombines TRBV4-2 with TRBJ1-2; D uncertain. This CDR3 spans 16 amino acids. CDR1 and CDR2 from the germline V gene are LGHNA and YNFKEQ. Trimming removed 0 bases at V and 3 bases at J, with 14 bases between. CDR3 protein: CASSQDPSGYHYGYTF. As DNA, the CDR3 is TGTGCCAGCAGCCAAGATCCCTCAGGATATCACTATGGCTACACCTTC.

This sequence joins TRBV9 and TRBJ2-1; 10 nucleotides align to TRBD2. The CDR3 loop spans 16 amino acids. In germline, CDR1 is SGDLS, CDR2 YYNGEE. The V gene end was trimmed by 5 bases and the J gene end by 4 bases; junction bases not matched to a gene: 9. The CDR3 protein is CASRPSGGEGYNEQFF. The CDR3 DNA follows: TGTGCCAGCAGACCTAGCGGGGGAGAGGGATACAATGAGCAGTTCTTC.

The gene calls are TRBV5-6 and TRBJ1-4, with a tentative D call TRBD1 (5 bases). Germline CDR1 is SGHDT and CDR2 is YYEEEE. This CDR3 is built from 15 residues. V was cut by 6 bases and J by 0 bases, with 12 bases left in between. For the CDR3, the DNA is TGTGCCAGCAACCGACAGATTGCAACTAATGAAAAACTGTTTTTT. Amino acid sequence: CASNRQIATNEKLFF. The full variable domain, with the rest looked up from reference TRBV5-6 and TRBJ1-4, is DAGVTQSPTHLIKTRGQQVTLRCSPKSGHDTVSWYQQALGQGPQFIFQYYEEEERQRGNFPDRFSGHQFPNYSSELNVNALLLGDSALYLCASNRQIATNEKLFFGSGTQLSVL.

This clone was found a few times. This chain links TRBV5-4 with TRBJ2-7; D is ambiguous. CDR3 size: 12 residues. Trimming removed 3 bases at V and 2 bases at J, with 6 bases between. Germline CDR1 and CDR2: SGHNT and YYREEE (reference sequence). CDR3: CASSYSAYEQYF. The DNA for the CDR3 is TGTGCCAGCAGCTACAGTGCCTACGAGCAGTACTTC.

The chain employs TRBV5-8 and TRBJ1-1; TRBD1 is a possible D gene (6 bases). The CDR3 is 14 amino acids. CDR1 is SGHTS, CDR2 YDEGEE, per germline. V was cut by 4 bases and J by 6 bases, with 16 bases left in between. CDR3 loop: CASSTGTGKPEAFF. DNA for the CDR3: TGTGCCAGCAGCACAGGGACCGGTAAACCTGAAGCTTTCTTT.

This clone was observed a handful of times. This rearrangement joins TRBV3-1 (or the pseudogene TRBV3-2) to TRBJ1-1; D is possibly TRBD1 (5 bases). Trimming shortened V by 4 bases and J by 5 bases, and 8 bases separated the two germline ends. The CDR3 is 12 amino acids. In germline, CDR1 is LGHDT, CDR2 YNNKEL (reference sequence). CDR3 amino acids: CASSRRETEAFF. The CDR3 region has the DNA TGTGCCAGCAGCCGCAGGGAAACTGAAGCTTTCTTT.

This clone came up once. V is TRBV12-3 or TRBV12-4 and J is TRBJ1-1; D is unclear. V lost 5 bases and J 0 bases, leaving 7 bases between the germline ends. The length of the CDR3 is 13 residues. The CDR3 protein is CASSTAMNTEAFF. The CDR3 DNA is TGTGCCAGCAGTACAGCCATGAACACTGAAGCTTTCTTT.

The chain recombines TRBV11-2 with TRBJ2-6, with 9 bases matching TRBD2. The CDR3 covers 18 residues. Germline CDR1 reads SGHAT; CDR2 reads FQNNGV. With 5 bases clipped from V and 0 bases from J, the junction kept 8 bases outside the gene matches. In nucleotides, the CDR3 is TGTGCCAGCAGCCACCGACTAGCGGCCCTCTCTGGGGCCAACGTCCTGACTTTC. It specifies CASSHRLAALSGANVLTF.